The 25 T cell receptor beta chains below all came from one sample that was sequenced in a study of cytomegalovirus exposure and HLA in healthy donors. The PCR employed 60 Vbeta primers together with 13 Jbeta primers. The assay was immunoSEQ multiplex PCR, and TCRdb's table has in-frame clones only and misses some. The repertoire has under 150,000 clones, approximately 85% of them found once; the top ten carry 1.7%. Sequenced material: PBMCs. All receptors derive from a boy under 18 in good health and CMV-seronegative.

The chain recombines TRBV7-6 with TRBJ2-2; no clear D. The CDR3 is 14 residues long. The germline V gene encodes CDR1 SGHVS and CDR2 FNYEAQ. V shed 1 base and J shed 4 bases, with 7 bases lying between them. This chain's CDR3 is CASSLGPTTGELFF. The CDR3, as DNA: TGTGCCAGCAGCTTAGGGCCAACCACCGGGGAGCTGTTTTTT.

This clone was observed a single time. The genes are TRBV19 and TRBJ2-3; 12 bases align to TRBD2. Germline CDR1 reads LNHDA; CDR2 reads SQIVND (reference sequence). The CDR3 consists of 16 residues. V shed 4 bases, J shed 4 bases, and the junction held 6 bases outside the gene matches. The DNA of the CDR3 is TGTGCCAGTAGTAAAATCGCTAGCGGGGGGGCAGATACGCAGTATTTT. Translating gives CASSKIASGGADTQYF.

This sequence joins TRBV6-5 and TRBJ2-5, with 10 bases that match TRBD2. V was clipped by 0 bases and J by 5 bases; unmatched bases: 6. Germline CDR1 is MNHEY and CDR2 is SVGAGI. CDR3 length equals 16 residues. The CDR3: CASSYSGAGGRETQYF. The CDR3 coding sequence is TGTGCCAGCAGTTACTCTGGAGCGGGGGGGAGGGAGACCCAGTACTTC.

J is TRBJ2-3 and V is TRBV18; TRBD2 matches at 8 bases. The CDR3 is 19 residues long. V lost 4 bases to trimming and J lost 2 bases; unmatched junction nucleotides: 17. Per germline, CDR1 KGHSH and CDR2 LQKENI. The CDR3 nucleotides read TGTGCCAGCTCACACCAGCCGGGACTAGTTGGGTCAGACACAGATACGCAGTATTTT. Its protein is CASSHQPGLVGSDTDTQYF.

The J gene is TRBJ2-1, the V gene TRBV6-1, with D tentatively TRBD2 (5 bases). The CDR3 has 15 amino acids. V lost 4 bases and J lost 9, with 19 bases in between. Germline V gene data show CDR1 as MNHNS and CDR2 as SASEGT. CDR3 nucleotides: TGTGCCAGCAGTGTCCAGGAGGCTCGATCCGGTGAGCAGTTCTTC. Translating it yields CASSVQEARSGEQFF.

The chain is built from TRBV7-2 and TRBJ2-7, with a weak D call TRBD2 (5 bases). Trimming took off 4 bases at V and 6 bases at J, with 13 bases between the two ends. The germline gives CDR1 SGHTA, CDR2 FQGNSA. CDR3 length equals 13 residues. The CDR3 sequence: CASSSSGLGEQYF. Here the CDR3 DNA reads TGTGCCAGCAGCTCCAGCGGACTCGGCGAGCAGTACTTC.

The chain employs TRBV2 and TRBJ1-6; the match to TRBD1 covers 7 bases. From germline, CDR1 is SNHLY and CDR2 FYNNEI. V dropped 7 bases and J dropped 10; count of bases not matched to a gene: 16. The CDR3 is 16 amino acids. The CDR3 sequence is CASTEDFQGGNSPLHF. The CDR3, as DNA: TGTGCCAGCACCGAGGATTTCCAGGGGGGTAACTCACCCCTCCACTTT.

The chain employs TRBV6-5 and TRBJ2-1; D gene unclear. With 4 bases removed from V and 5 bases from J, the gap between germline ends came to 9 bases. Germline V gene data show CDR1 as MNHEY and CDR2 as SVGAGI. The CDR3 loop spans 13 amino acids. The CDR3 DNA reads TGTGCCAGCAGTTTAACGAGAAACAATGAGCAGTTCTTC. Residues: CASSLTRNNEQFF.

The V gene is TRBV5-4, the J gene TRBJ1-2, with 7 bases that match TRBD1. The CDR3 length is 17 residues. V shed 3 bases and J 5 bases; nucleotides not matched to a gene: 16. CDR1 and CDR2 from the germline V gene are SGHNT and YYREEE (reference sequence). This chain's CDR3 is CASSWAGQSSNKYGYTF. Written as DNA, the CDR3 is TGTGCCAGCAGCTGGGCGGGACAGTCCTCAAACAAATATGGCTACACCTTC. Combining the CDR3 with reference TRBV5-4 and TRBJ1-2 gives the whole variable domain ETGVTQSPTHLIKTRGQQVTLRCSSQSGHNTVSWYQQALGQGPQFIFQYYREEENGRGNFPPRFSGLQFPNYSSELNVNALELDDSALYLCASSWAGQSSNKYGYTFGSGTRLTVV.

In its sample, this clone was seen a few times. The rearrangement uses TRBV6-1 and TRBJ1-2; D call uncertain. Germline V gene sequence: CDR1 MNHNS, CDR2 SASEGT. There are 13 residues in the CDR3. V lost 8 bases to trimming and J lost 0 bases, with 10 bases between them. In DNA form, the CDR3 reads TGTGCCAGCGGGAGGGCCCCTAACTATGGCTACACCTTC. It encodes CASGRAPNYGYTF.

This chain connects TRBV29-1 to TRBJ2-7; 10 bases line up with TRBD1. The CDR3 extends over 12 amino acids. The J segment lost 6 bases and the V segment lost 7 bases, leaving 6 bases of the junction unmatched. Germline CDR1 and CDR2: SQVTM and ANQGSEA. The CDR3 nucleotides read TGCAGCGGTGGGGACAGGGGCTCCGAGCAGTACTTC. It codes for CSGGDRGSEQYF.

CDR3 nucleotide sequence: TGCAGTGCTGCCCCGGGAGCTGAAGCTTTCTTT. It codes for CSAAPGAEAFF. This chain connects TRBV20-1 to TRBJ1-1; D is uncertain. Trimming took off 5 bases at V and 6 bases at J, with 10 bases between the two ends. The germline V gene has CDR1 DFQATT and CDR2 SNEGSKA (reference sequence). The CDR3 totals 11 residues.

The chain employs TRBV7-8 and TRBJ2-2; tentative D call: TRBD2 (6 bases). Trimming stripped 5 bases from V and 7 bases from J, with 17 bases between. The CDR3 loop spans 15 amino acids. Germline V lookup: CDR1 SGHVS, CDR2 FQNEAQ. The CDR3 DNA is TGTGCCAGCAGCCCTGGGGAGCGGGCTAGCGGGGAGCTGTTTTTT. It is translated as CASSPGERASGELFF.

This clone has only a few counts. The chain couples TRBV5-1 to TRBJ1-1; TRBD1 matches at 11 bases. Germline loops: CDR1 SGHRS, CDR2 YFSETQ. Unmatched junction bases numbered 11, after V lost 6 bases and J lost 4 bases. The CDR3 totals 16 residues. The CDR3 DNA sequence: TGCGCCAGCAAGAGGACAGGGGGCCATAAAGGCACTGAAGCTTTCTTT. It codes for CASKRTGGHKGTEAFF.

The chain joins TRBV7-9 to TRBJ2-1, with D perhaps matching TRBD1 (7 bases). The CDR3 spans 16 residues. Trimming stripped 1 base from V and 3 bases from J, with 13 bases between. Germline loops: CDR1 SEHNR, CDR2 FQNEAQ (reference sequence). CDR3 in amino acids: CASSLVPGGGYNEQFF. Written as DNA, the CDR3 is TGTGCCAGCAGCTTAGTCCCAGGGGGAGGCTACAATGAGCAGTTCTTC. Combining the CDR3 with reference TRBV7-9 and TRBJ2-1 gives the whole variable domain DTGVSQNPRHKITKRGQNVTFRCDPISEHNRLYWYRQTLGQGPEFLTYFQNEAQLEKSRLLSDRFSAERPKGSFSTLEIQRTEQGDSAMYLCASSLVPGGGYNEQFFGPGTRLTVL.

The CDR3 is CASSDDREISGANVLTF. In DNA, the CDR3 is TGTGCCAGCAGTGACGACAGAGAAATCTCTGGGGCCAACGTCCTGACTTTC. The V and J genes are TRBV2 and TRBJ2-6; D might be TRBD1 (5 bases). Between the trimmed V and J ends, which lost 3 bases and 0 bases, there was a span of 12 bases. Germline CDR1 SNHLY, CDR2 FYNNEI. The CDR3 is made up of 17 amino acids.

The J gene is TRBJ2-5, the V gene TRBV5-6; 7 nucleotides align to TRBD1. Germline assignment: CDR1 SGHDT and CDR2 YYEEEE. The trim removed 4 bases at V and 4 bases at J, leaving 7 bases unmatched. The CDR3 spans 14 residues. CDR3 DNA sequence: TGTGCCAGCAGCGGGGAACAGGGGAGAGAGACCCAGTACTTC. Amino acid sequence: CASSGEQGRETQYF.

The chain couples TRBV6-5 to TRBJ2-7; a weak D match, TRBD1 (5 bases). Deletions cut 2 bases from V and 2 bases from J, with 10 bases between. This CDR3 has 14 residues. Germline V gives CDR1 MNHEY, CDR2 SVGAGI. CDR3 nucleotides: TGTGCCAGCAGTTACCTCGGACACCCCTACGAGCAGTACTTC. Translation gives CASSYLGHPYEQYF.

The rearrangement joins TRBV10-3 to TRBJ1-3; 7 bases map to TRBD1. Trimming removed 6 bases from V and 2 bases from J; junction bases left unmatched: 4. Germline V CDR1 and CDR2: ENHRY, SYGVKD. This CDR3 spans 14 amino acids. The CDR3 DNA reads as TGTGCCATCAGATTGACAGGGACTGGAAACACCATATATTTT. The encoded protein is CAIRLTGTGNTIYF.

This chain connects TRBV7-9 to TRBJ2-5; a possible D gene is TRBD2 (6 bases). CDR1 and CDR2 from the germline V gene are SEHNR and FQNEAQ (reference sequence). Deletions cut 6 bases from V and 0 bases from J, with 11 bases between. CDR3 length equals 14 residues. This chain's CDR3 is CASSPREYQETQYF. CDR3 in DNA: TGTGCCAGCAGTCCCCGGGAGTACCAAGAGACCCAGTACTTC.

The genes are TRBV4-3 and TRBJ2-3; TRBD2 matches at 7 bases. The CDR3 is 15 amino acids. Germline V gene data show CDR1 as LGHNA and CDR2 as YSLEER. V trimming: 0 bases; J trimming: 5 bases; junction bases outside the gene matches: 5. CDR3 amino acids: CASSQDGAGKDTQYF. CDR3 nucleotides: TGCGCCAGCAGCCAAGATGGAGCGGGGAAAGATACGCAGTATTTT.

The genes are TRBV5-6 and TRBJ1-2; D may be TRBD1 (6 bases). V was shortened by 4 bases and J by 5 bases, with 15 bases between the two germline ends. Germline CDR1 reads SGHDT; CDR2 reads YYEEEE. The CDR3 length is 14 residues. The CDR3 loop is CASSPYGQIYGYTF. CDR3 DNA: TGTGCCAGCAGCCCATATGGACAGATATATGGCTACACCTTC.

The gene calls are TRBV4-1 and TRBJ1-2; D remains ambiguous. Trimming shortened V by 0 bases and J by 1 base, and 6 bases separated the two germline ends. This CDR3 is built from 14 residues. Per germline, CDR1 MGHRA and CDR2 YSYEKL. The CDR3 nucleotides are TGCGCCAGCAGCCAAGACCGGGATAACTATGGCTACACCTTC. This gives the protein CASSQDRDNYGYTF.

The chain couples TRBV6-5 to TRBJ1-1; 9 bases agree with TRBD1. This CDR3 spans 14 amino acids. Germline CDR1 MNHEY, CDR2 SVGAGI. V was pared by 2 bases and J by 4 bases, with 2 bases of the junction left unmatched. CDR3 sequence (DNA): TGTGCCAGCAGTTACGACAGGGGGGTCACTGAAGCTTTCTTT. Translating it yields CASSYDRGVTEAFF.

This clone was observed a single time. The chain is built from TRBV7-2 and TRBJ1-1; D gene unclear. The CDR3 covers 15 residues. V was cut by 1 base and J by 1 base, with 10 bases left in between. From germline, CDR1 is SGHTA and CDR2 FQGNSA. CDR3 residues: CASSLGRVSNTEAFF. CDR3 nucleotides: TGTGCCAGCAGCTTAGGGAGGGTATCGAACACTGAAGCTTTCTTT. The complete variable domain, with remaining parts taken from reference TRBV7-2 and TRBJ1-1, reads GAGVSQSPSNKVTEKGKDVELRCDPISGHTALYWYRQSLGQGLEFLIYFQGNSAPDKSGLPSDRFSAERTGGSVSTLTIQRTQQEDSAVYLCASSLGRVSNTEAFFGQGTRLTVV.